This entry lists 14 T cell receptor beta chains sequenced from one sample in a study of T cell responses to AZD1222 COVID-19 vaccine (dated by TCRdb to the early 2020s). Libraries were built with the immunoSEQ multiplex PCR assay. TCRdb re-hosts the immuneACCESS table, in-frame sequences only. Its copies lack some clones; in the studies checked, an unresolved V gene accounts for under half of them, and the cause for the rest is not known. This sample is represented by 70,000 to 95,000 clones; approximately 92% of them were singletons. Of the sample, about 2.7% is held by the ten largest clones. The meaning of the sample's time point label: about 28 days (+/-7) after the second vaccine dose. Sequences were derived from peripheral blood, sampled 28 days after the second AZD1222 dose. These receptors were obtained from an adult who received the AZD1222 COVID-19 vaccine.

The V call is TRBV6-7, the J call TRBJ1-1; D gene unclear. TRBV6-7 is an ORF, with its function uncertain. V gave up 0 bases and J gave up 0 bases, with 14 bases separating them. The CDR3 loop spans 17 amino acids. This CDR3 is CASSYSTMEVMNTEAFF. Here the CDR3 DNA reads TGTGCCAGCAGTTACTCGACAATGGAGGTGATGAACACTGAAGCTTTCTTT.

This chain uses TRBV7-2 with TRBJ1-5, with D possibly TRBD1 on 6 matching bases. V was trimmed by 3 bases and J by 3 bases, leaving 12 bases between them. The germline V gene has CDR1 SGHTA and CDR2 FQGNSA. The CDR3 has 15 amino acids. In DNA form, the CDR3 reads TGTGCCAGCAGCTTCGCGACAGGAAACAATCAGCCCCAGCATTTT. The encoded protein is CASSFATGNNQPQHF.

CDR3 coding DNA: TGTGCCAGCCGTAAATCGGGAGGACTAGCGGGGGCCTTAGGCGAAGAGACCCAGTACTTC. Protein product: CASRKSGGLAGALGEETQYF. This chain uses TRBV21-1 with TRBJ2-5; the table's D gene call, TRBD2, was not cross checked with the DNA. TRBV21-1 is a documented pseudogene. This CDR3 is 20 amino acids long.

The chain couples TRBV29-1 to TRBJ2-1; D is unclear. V lost 6 bases, J lost 8 bases, and 11 bases lay in between. The germline gives CDR1 SQVTM, CDR2 ANQGSEA. The CDR3 has 11 residues. The CDR3 coding sequence is TGCAGCGTATGGTCCTCGGATGAGCAGTTCTTC. It yields the protein CSVWSSDEQFF.

This chain connects TRBV7-3 to TRBJ2-3; 9 nucleotides match TRBD2. CDR3 length: 18 residues. Germline V CDR1 and CDR2: SGHTA, FQGTGA. The V segment lost 2 bases and the J segment 3 bases; nucleotides outside the gene matches: 12. This chain's CDR3 is CASSLDPYGREGTDTQYF. DNA for the CDR3: TGTGCCAGCAGCTTAGACCCTTATGGGCGGGAGGGTACAGATACGCAGTATTTT.

The chain employs TRBV10-2 and TRBJ2-2; D ambiguous. This CDR3 has 15 amino acids. Trimming took 3 bases from V and 2 from J, leaving 10 bases between them. Germline lookup yields CDR1 WSHSY and CDR2 SAAADI. CDR3 sequence: CASSDFRPNTGELFF. The CDR3 region has the DNA TGCGCCAGCAGTGATTTTCGACCCAACACCGGGGAGCTGTTTTTT.

Here the CDR3 DNA reads TGTGCCAGCAGCGTAGCGGGGACAGGGTATGGCTACACCTTC. Translating it yields CASSVAGTGYGYTF. The chain is built from TRBV9 and TRBJ1-2, with TRBD1 matching over 9 bases. Looked up from germline, CDR1 is SGDLS and CDR2 is YYNGEE. The ends lost 0 bases at V and 5 bases at J; junction bases unmatched: 2. The CDR3 length is 14 residues.

The V call is TRBV9, the J call TRBJ1-1; D gene uncertain. The V gene lost 0 bases and the J gene lost 2 bases, with 5 bases spanning the gap. CDR1 SGDLS and CDR2 YYNGEE come from the germline V gene. The CDR3 has 13 residues. DNA of the CDR3: TGTGCCAGCAGCGTAGGGATAAACACTGAAGCTTTCTTT. This sequence encodes CASSVGINTEAFF. The complete variable domain, with remaining parts taken from reference TRBV9 and TRBJ1-1, reads DSGVTQTPKHLITATGQRVTLRCSPRSGDLSVYWYQQSLDQGLQFLIQYYNGEERAKGNILERFSAQQFPDLHSELNLSSLELGDSALYFCASSVGINTEAFFGQGTRLTVV.

This clone was counted once. The V gene is TRBV6-4, the J gene TRBJ2-1; possibly TRBD1 or TRBD2 for D (5 bases each). V lost 0 bases to trimming and J lost 10 bases, with 13 bases between them. Germline V gene sequence: CDR1 MRHNA, CDR2 SNTAGT. The CDR3 is made up of 14 amino acids. CDR3 nucleotide sequence: TGTGCCAGCAGTGACTCGGCGGACACGGGGGAGCAGTTCTTC. Protein product: CASSDSADTGEQFF.

This chain joins TRBV6-5 and TRBJ1-6; no firm D call. CDR1 and CDR2 from the germline V gene are MNHEY and SVGAGI. The V end was cut by 6 bases, the J end by 3 bases, with 9 bases between. This CDR3 contains 14 residues. The CDR3 loop is CASSLGDYNSPLHF. CDR3 coding DNA: TGTGCCAGCAGCCTAGGAGACTATAATTCACCCCTCCACTTT.

The count of this clone is one. J is TRBJ1-5 and V is TRBV5-1; D possibly corresponds to TRBD1 (5 bases). The CDR3 has 15 amino acids. V was trimmed by 6 bases and J by 0 bases, leaving 13 bases between them. From germline, CDR1 is SGHRS and CDR2 YFSETQ. The CDR3 DNA sequence: TGCGCCAGCAAAGTAGACAGCCATAGCAATCAGCCCCAGCATTTT. Translating gives CASKVDSHSNQPQHF. The variable domain in full, completed from reference TRBV5-1 and TRBJ1-5, reads KAGVTQTPRYLIKTRGQQVTLSCSPISGHRSVSWYQQTPGQGLQFLFEYFSETQRNKGNFPGRFSGRQFSNSRSEMNVSTLELGDSALYLCASKVDSHSNQPQHFGDGTRLSIL.

The CDR3 loop reads CASSPTSGGYNEQFF. Here the CDR3 DNA reads TGTGCCAGCAGCCCGACTAGCGGGGGATACAATGAGCAGTTCTTC. The chain recombines TRBV6-2 or TRBV6-3 with TRBJ2-1; 12 nucleotides align to TRBD2. The CDR3 is made up of 15 amino acids. After removal of 6 bases from V and 4 bases from J, the junction contained 4 bases not matched to a gene. Germline V gene sequence: CDR1 MNHEY, CDR2 SVGEGT.

J is TRBJ1-1 and V is TRBV11-2; weak D call: TRBD1 (6 bases). Trimming stripped 4 bases from V and 1 base from J, with 13 bases between. The CDR3 extends over 15 amino acids. Looked up from germline, CDR1 is SGHAT and CDR2 is FQNNGV. The CDR3 nucleotides are TGTGCCAGCAGCTCGTGGGACACTCCGAACACTGAAGCTTTCTTT. The encoded protein is CASSSWDTPNTEAFF.

The CDR3 protein is CASSSGTKNTEAFF. Written as DNA, the CDR3 is TGTGCCAGCAGTTCCGGGACAAAGAACACTGAAGCTTTCTTT. This chain links TRBV6-5 with TRBJ1-1; possible D gene TRBD1, 6 bases. Germline V gives CDR1 MNHEY, CDR2 SVGAGI. V dropped 4 bases and J dropped 1 base, with 10 bases sitting between them. The CDR3 totals 14 residues.